This passage covers 2 T cell receptor beta chains from one sample sequenced in a study of T cells in Graves' hyperthyroidism and ophthalmopathy. RNA transcripts provided the source from which TCR beta CDR3 regions were amplified. An initial round of RT-PCR targeting the TCR CDR3 relied on the HTBI primer set. TCRdb re-called the multiplex PCR reads through MiXCR, storing one row per CDR3 protein. The sample has about 580,000 distinct CDR3 sequences, 46% seen once; the top ten hold around 7.7%. The sequencing input was peripheral blood or thyroid tissue (not recorded which). The source is a woman younger than 35 with Graves' hyperthyroidism.

This clonotype was recorded many times. The genes are TRBV7-8 and TRBJ2-5; possible D gene TRBD2, 5 bases. This CDR3 region has 15 residues. The germline CDR1 and CDR2 sequences are SGHVS and FQNEAQ. Trimming pared 5 bases from V and 5 bases from J, leaving 18 bases between. This chain's CDR3 is CASSPFDGIEETQYF. CDR3 bases: TGTGCCAGCAGCCCTTTTGACGGGATCGAGGAGACCCAGTACTTC.

The V and J genes are TRBV24-1 and TRBJ1-5; TRBD1 might be the D (5 bases). The CDR3 extends over 16 amino acids. V lost 0 bases and J lost 11, with 19 bases in between. Per the germline V gene, CDR1 is KGHDR and CDR2 is SFDVKD. The CDR3 is CATSDLGRVDEETQHF. The CDR3 nucleotides are TGTGCCACCAGTGATTTGGGCAGGGTAGACGAAGAGACCCAGCATTTT.